This T cell receptor (beta chain) was sequenced for a study of T and B cells in COVID-19 patients. In the study overall: Peripheral blood came from COVID-19 patients with active infection or after recovery. Most recovered patients had mild to moderate COVID-19 treated as outpatients. Points from the study as a whole: Sorted SARS-CoV-2-responsive or tetramer+ T cells and CD4+, regulatory and CD8+ subsets were not yet sequenced. In COVID-19 patients, T cell receptor beta variable and joining gene use was reportedly strongly skewed.

Each TRB amplification used roughly 240-550 ng of genomic DNA from blood. This clonotype is medium-sized (0.01 to 0.1%) by share. The antigen is undetermined. Multiplex PCR with BIOMED2 TRB-A/B primer pools amplified TRB rearrangements. Each CDR3 protein gets one entry after TCRdb re-called the multiplex PCR reads with MiXCR. This sample has approximately 6,000 distinct CDR3 sequences; approximately 28% occur once, and the top ten carry roughly an eighth. The germline gives CDR1 MNHEY, CDR2 SVGAGI. The CDR3 is 13 residues long. J lost 6 bases, V lost 6 bases, and 3 bases had no gene match. The origin of this receptor is a human donor with active COVID-19. V usage is TRBV6-5 and J usage is TRBJ1-4; 8 bases line up with TRBD1. Sample: blood. The CDR3 reads CASRMTGDEKLFF. CDR3 bases: TGTGCCAGCAGAATGACAGGGGATGAAAAACTGTTTTTT.